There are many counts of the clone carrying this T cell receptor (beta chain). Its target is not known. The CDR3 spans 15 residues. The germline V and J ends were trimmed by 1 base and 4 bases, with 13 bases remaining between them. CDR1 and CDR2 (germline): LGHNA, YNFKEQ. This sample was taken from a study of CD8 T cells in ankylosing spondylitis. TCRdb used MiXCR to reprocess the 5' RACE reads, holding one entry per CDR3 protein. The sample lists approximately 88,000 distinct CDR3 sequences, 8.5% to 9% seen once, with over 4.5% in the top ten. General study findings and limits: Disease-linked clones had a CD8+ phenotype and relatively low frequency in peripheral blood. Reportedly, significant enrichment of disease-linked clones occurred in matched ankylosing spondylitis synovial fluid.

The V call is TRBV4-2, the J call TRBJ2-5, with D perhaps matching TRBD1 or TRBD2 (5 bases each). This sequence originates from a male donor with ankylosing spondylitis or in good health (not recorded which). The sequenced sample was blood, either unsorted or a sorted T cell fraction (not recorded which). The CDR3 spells CASSQVPGAGETQYF. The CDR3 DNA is TGTGCCAGCAGCCAAGTTCCTGGGGCGGGAGAGACCCAGTACTTC.